This TCR beta chain was observed in a study of T cell responses to AZD1222 COVID-19 vaccine. Study outcomes and limitations: White British donors predominated, females outnumbered males, and clonal diversity was possibly underestimated. Of the AZD1222 recipients, only six were seropositive at baseline. Reportedly, nearly half of unique spike TCRs recognized epitopes outside B.1.351/B.1.1.7 mutations.

The V gene lost 3 bases and the J gene lost 8 bases, with 7 bases spanning the gap. The CDR3 contains 11 residues. Germline V lookup: CDR1 MDHEN, CDR2 SYDVKM. To note about this clone: Its antigen is unknown.

TCRdb's copy holds only in-frame clones and misses some; the assay was immunoSEQ multiplex PCR. Here the sample spans about 83,000 clones, approximately 90% being singletons. V is TRBV28 and J is TRBJ1-2; D is uncertain. The sequenced sample was peripheral blood, obtained on day 0 of MenACWY control vaccination. The clonotype comes from an adult in good health. This CDR3 is CASSFPGGYTF. CDR3 DNA sequence: TGTGCCAGCAGTTTTCCAGGAGGCTACACCTTC.